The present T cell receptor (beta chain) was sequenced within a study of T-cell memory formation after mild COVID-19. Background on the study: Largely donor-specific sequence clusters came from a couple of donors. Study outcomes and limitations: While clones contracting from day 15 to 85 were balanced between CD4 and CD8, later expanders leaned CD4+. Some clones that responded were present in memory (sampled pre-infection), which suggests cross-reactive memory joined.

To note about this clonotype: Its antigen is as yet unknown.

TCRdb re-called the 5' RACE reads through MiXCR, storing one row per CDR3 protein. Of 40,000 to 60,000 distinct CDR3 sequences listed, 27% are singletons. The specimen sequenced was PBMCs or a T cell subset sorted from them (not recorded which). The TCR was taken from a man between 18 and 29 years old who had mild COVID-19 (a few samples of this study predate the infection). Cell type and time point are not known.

The CDR3 protein is CATSTGGLEKLFF. CDR3 sequence (DNA): TGTGCCACTTCGACAGGGGGCCTCGAAAAACTGTTTTTT. The genes are TRBV6-5 and TRBJ1-4, with 10 bases that match TRBD1. J was trimmed by 8 bases and V by 10 bases; bases with no gene match: 7. Germline CDR1 and CDR2: MNHEY and SVGAGI. The length of the CDR3 is 13 residues.